A single sample gave rise to the 29 T cell receptor beta chains below, sequenced in a study of blood T cell repertoires in COVID-19. The table came from immunoSEQ multiplex PCR; TCRdb's copy has only in-frame clones and leaves some out. The sample has 300,000 or so clones, around four fifths seen once. The specimen sequenced was peripheral blood. The receptors originated from a woman in her forties or fifties with active or convalescent COVID-19.

About this clone itself: It is unclear where the CDR3 begins or ends on the DNA, so no DNA is shown, and the CDR3 is as TCRdb lists it. The genes are TRBV21-1 and TRBJ2-3; the table's D call of TRBD1 was not tested on the DNA. TRBV21-1 is deemed a pseudogene. The CDR3 totals 20 residues, both ends included. CDR3 residues: CASSKVAPGTPELDTDTQYF.

The rearrangement uses TRBV30 and TRBJ1-2; D uncertain. V was trimmed by 3 bases and J by 3 bases, leaving 11 bases between them. In germline, CDR1 is GTSNPN, CDR2 SVGIG (reference sequence). CDR3 size: 13 residues. The CDR3 DNA is TGTGCCTGGAGGGGAGTCGGATACTATGGCTACACCTTC. Translation: CAWRGVGYYGYTF.

This chain joins TRBV4-1 and TRBJ2-7; maybe TRBD2 (6 bases). V shed 2 bases and J shed 2 bases, with 22 bases lying between them. CDR1 MGHRA and CDR2 YSYEKL come from the germline V gene. CDR3 size: 18 residues. The CDR3 reads CASSQIDVQLAHTYEQYF. The DNA of the CDR3 is TGCGCCAGCAGCCAAATAGACGTGCAACTAGCTCACACCTACGAGCAGTACTTC.

The rearrangement links TRBV5-6 to TRBJ1-2; 8 bases are a match to TRBD1. Germline trimming cut 7 bases from V and 7 bases from J; bases unmatched to any gene: 12. CDR1 and CDR2 from the germline V gene are SGHDT and YYEEEE. This CDR3 region has 14 residues. CDR3 sequence: CASHYSGGGFGYTF. The DNA for the CDR3 is TGTGCCAGCCACTACTCAGGGGGCGGATTTGGCTACACCTTC.

V and J are TRBV7-2 and TRBJ2-5; no clear D gene. Per germline, CDR1 SGHTA and CDR2 FQGNSA. Trimming took off 1 base at V and 7 bases at J, with 7 bases between the two ends. The CDR3 loop spans 12 amino acids. The DNA for the CDR3 is TGTGCCAGCAGCTTAGGGTTTAGGACCCAGTACTTC. Its protein product is CASSLGFRTQYF.

The gene calls are TRBV10-3 and TRBJ2-7, with 10 bases that match TRBD2. Per germline, CDR1 ENHRY and CDR2 SYGVKD. V was pared by 11 bases and J by 2 bases, with 9 bases of the junction left unmatched. The CDR3 contains 14 residues. CDR3: CASRVAGGTYEQYF. The DNA for the CDR3 is TGTGCCTCCCGAGTAGCGGGAGGTACCTACGAGCAGTACTTC.

The chain couples TRBV7-3 to TRBJ2-7, with D possibly TRBD2 on 7 matching bases. The CDR3 runs 14 residues. Trimming stripped 5 bases from V and 2 bases from J, with 13 bases between. Per germline, CDR1 SGHTA and CDR2 FQGTGA. The CDR3: CASSPMGGPYEQYF. CDR3 DNA sequence: TGTGCCAGCAGCCCCATGGGGGGGCCCTACGAGCAGTACTTC.

This chain uses TRBV5-4 with TRBJ2-1, with a possible D match to TRBD1 (6 bases). Deletions cut 4 bases from V and 3 bases from J, with 20 bases between. This CDR3 is 17 amino acids long. CDR1 SGHNT and CDR2 YYREEE come from the germline V gene (reference sequence). The chain's CDR3 is CASSLAPGVLLYNEQFF. The CDR3 DNA is TGTGCCAGCAGCCTGGCACCAGGGGTCCTCCTCTACAATGAGCAGTTCTTC. The entire variable domain, with the rest obtained from reference TRBV5-4 and TRBJ2-1, is as follows: ETGVTQSPTHLIKTRGQQVTLRCSSQSGHNTVSWYQQALGQGPQFIFQYYREEENGRGNFPPRFSGLQFPNYSSELNVNALELDDSALYLCASSLAPGVLLYNEQFFGPGTRLTVL.

In its sample, this clone was seen once. This chain connects TRBV19 to TRBJ2-2, with TRBD2 as a possible D gene (6 bases). Germline CDR1 is LNHDA and CDR2 is SQIVND (reference sequence). The CDR3 length is 18 residues. Trimming removed 9 bases from V and 1 base from J, with 24 bases in between. The CDR3 coding sequence is TGTGCCAGCCGACGGAGGGAGCGGGCGGGTCTGAACACCGGGGAGCTGTTTTTT. Its translation is CASRRRERAGLNTGELFF.

J is TRBJ1-5 and V is TRBV3-1 (or the pseudogene TRBV3-2); 8 nucleotides align to TRBD1. The CDR3 contains 14 residues. CDR1 and CDR2 from the germline V gene are LGHDT and YNNKEL (reference sequence). J lost 7 bases, V lost 4 bases, and 6 bases had no gene match. CDR3 DNA: TGTGCCAGCAGCCCAGGACAGGGAGGACAGCCCCAGCATTTT. This sequence encodes CASSPGQGGQPQHF.

This clone has more than one count but fewer than ten. The chain links TRBV28 to TRBJ1-5; D possibly corresponds to TRBD1 (5 bases). Germline V CDR1 and CDR2: MDHEN, SYDVKM. Trimming cost V 7 bases and J 4 bases, with 14 bases left between them. CDR3 size: 14 residues. CDR3 amino acids: CASNGGKRNQPQHF. The CDR3 nucleotides are TGTGCCAGCAACGGGGGGAAACGAAATCAGCCCCAGCATTTT.

The rearrangement links TRBV10-3 to TRBJ2-1; 9 positions agree with TRBD2. The V gene end was trimmed by 7 bases and the J gene end by 3 bases; junction bases not matched to a gene: 1. This CDR3 has 13 amino acids. CDR1 ENHRY and CDR2 SYGVKD come from the germline V gene. The CDR3 DNA reads TGTGCCATCACTAGCGGGGACTACAATGAGCAGTTCTTC. It translates to CAITSGDYNEQFF.

The CDR3 sequence is CASSDGTGGDEAFF. The CDR3 bases are TGTGCCAGCAGTGACGGGACAGGGGGCGATGAAGCTTTCTTT. The chain couples TRBV6-4 to TRBJ1-1, with TRBD1 matching over 12 bases. V lost 2 bases, J lost 7 bases, and 2 bases stayed unmatched. This CDR3 spans 14 amino acids. The germline CDR1 and CDR2 sequences are MRHNA and SNTAGT.

The chain couples TRBV18 to TRBJ1-1, with TRBD1 identical over 8 bases. With V trimmed by 3 bases and J by 5 bases, 11 bases remained unmatched. The CDR3 sequence is 16 residues long. Germline V lookup: CDR1 KGHSH, CDR2 LQKENI. The CDR3 DNA reads as TGTGCCAGCTCACCCGGACAGGGAGGTTTCGGAACTGAAGCTTTCTTT. Protein: CASSPGQGGFGTEAFF.

The chain employs TRBV9 and TRBJ2-1; 7 nucleotides agree with TRBD2. Trimming cost V 0 bases and J 15 bases; bases outside gene matches: 6. The CDR3 length is 12 residues. Germline V gene lookup returns CDR1 SGDLS and CDR2 YYNGEE. The CDR3 region is CASSVVGGSPFF. CDR3 DNA sequence: TGTGCCAGCAGCGTAGTTGGCGGGAGCCCGTTCTTC. Drawing the rest from reference TRBV9 and TRBJ2-1, the complete variable domain is DSGVTQTPKHLITATGQRVTLRCSPRSGDLSVYWYQQSLDQGLQFLIQYYNGEERAKGNILERFSAQQFPDLHSELNLSSLELGDSALYFCASSVVGGSPFFGPGTRLTVL.

The chain has TRBV5-1 and TRBJ1-2; D is ambiguous. Between the trimmed V and J ends, which lost 0 bases and 6 bases, there was a span of 12 bases. Germline CDR1 is SGHRS and CDR2 is YFSETQ. The CDR3 runs to 14 residues. The CDR3 bases are TGCGCCAGCAGCTTGGGTGGAGGGAACGATGGCTACACCTTC. As protein: CASSLGGGNDGYTF.

This chain uses TRBV28 with TRBJ2-1; 9 nucleotides line up with TRBD2. Trimming cost V 6 bases and J 8 bases; bases outside gene matches: 8. This CDR3 region has 14 residues. Looked up from germline, CDR1 is MDHEN and CDR2 is SYDVKM. The CDR3 protein is CASSPAGGIYEQFF. Written as DNA, the CDR3 is TGTGCCAGCAGCCCAGCGGGAGGTATATATGAGCAGTTCTTC.

The sample holds a few counts of this clone. This rearrangement joins TRBV1 to TRBJ2-7; the D call in the table, TRBD2, was not verified against the DNA. TRBV1 is flagged as a pseudogene. The CDR3 length is 15 residues. The CDR3 region is CTSSQDRSGSYEQYF. The CDR3 bases are TGCACCAGCAGCCAAGACCGATCCGGTTCCTACGAGCAGTACTTC.

The J gene is TRBJ1-3, the V gene TRBV2; the D is unclear. Germline V gene data show CDR1 as SNHLY and CDR2 as FYNNEI. The CDR3 loop spans 17 amino acids. V was cut by 3 bases and J by 4 bases, with 19 bases left in between. CDR3 in amino acids: CASSDEGGLSSGNTIYF. The CDR3 region has the DNA TGTGCCAGCAGTGACGAGGGAGGGCTATCCTCCGGAAACACCATATATTTT. The complete variable domain, with remaining parts taken from reference TRBV2 and TRBJ1-3, reads EPEVTQTPSHQVTQMGQEVILRCVPISNHLYFYWYRQILGQKVEFLVSFYNNEISEKSEIFDDQFSVERPDGSNFTLKIRSTKLEDSAMYFCASSDEGGLSSGNTIYFGEGSWLTVV.

The chain recombines TRBV28 with TRBJ1-3, with D possibly TRBD1 on 6 matching bases. CDR3 length equals 14 residues. The V end was cut by 5 bases, the J end by 2 bases, with 10 bases between. In germline, CDR1 is MDHEN, CDR2 SYDVKM. CDR3 in amino acids: CASSTGLAGNTIYF. CDR3 nucleotides: TGTGCCAGCAGTACAGGGTTGGCTGGAAACACCATATATTTT.

The genes are TRBV18 and TRBJ1-5, with D perhaps matching TRBD1 (6 bases). The CDR3 is 14 residues long. Germline-derived CDR1 and CDR2 are KGHSH and LQKENI. V was shortened by 6 bases and J by 6 bases, with 15 bases between the two germline ends. CDR3 amino acids: CASSPGEGIQPQHF. CDR3 coding DNA: TGTGCCAGCTCCCCAGGGGAGGGGATTCAGCCCCAGCATTTT. Looking up the rest from reference TRBV18 and TRBJ1-5 gives the full variable domain: NAGVMQNPRHLVRRRGQEARLRCSPMKGHSHVYWYRQLPEEGLKFMVYLQKENIIDESGMPKERFSAEFPKEGPSILRIQQVVRGDSAAYFCASSPGEGIQPQHFGDGTRLSIL.

This clone occurred once. The same CDR3 can be traced to other DNA sequences in this sample. This chain joins TRBV29-1 and TRBJ1-1, with 7 nucleotides matching TRBD1. With 5 bases clipped from V and 4 bases from J, the junction kept 1 base outside the gene matches. The germline V gene has CDR1 SQVTM and CDR2 ANQGSEA. The CDR3 loop spans 11 amino acids. CDR3 nucleotide sequence: TGCAGCGTTCAGGGGGGCACTGAAGCTTTCTTT. Translation gives CSVQGGTEAFF. The whole variable domain, remainder taken from reference TRBV29-1 and TRBJ1-1, is SAVISQKPSRDICQRGTSLTIQCQVDSQVTMMFWYRQQPGQSLTLIATANQGSEATYESGFVIDKFPISRPNLTFSTLTVSNMSPEDSSIYLCSVQGGTEAFFGQGTRLTVV.

The chain uses TRBV27 and TRBJ1-6; the match to TRBD1 covers 7 bases. The CDR3 loop spans 16 amino acids. The J segment lost 4 bases and the V segment lost 9 bases, leaving 12 bases of the junction unmatched. Per the germline V gene, CDR1 is MNHEY and CDR2 is SMNVEV (reference sequence). CDR3 coding DNA: TGTGCCAGTGGGGTAGACCACAGGGGTTATAATTCACCCCTCCACTTT. It specifies CASGVDHRGYNSPLHF.

The chain joins TRBV19 to TRBJ2-7; 9 bases are a match to TRBD1. Losses at the gene ends were 3 bases for V and 1 base for J; bases not matched to a gene: 7. Per the germline V gene, CDR1 is LNHDA and CDR2 is SQIVND (reference sequence). This CDR3 contains 16 residues. The CDR3, as DNA: TGTGCCAGTAGTATTGGGGGGACAGGGCCGTCCTACGAGCAGTACTTC. Translated: CASSIGGTGPSYEQYF.

CDR3 DNA: TGCAGTGCCGCCCGGTCCTACGAGCAGTACTTC. Translated, it gives CSAARSYEQYF. The V call is TRBV20-1, the J call TRBJ2-7; D gene uncertain. Between the trimmed V and J ends, which lost 6 bases and 1 base, there was a span of 7 bases. Germline V gene lookup returns CDR1 DFQATT and CDR2 SNEGSKA (reference sequence). The CDR3 loop spans 11 amino acids.

The CDR3 here is CASSRRLATYEQYF. CDR3 coding DNA: TGTGCCAGCAGCCGCCGACTAGCGACCTACGAGCAGTACTTC. The chain carries TRBV3-1 (or the pseudogene TRBV3-2) and TRBJ2-7; TRBD2 matches at 8 bases. The germline gives CDR1 LGHDT, CDR2 YNNKEL (reference sequence). After removal of 4 bases from V and 2 bases from J, the junction contained 4 bases not matched to a gene. The CDR3 runs to 14 residues.

V is TRBV5-6 and J is TRBJ1-6; 9 nucleotides line up with TRBD1. Trimming took 4 bases from V and 0 from J; bases not matched to a gene: 5. Germline CDR1 reads SGHDT; CDR2 reads YYEEEE. The CDR3 runs 17 residues. The CDR3 here is CASSRDRGSSYNSPLHF. Here the CDR3 DNA reads TGTGCCAGCAGCCGAGACAGGGGGAGCTCCTATAATTCACCCCTCCACTTT.

Written as DNA, the CDR3 is TGTGCCATCAGTGTAGAGGGCGACACTGAAGCTTTCTTT. Its translation: CAISVEGDTEAFF. The chain uses TRBV10-3 and TRBJ1-1; D gene ambiguous. The CDR3 is made up of 13 amino acids. Germline V CDR1 and CDR2: ENHRY, SYGVKD. Trimming took 4 bases from V and 3 from J, leaving 9 bases between them.

This chain links TRBV7-6 with TRBJ2-5; TRBD2 might be the D (5 bases). CDR1 and CDR2 (germline): SGHVS, FNYEAQ. CDR3 length: 15 residues. V gave up 5 bases and J gave up 3 bases, with 16 bases separating them. CDR3 DNA: TGTGCCAGCAGCCCTAGCTCAGGAAGCAAAGAGACCCAGTACTTC. It yields the protein CASSPSSGSKETQYF. Variable domain in full (rest from reference TRBV7-6 and TRBJ2-5): GAGVSQSPRYKVTKRGQDVALRCDPISGHVSLYWYRQALGQGPEFLTYFNYEAQQDKSGLPNDRFSAERPEGSISTLTIQRTEQRDSAMYRCASSPSSGSKETQYFGPGTRLLVL.